These 10 T cell receptor beta chains share one sample of origin, sequenced in a study of identical twins. TCRdb ran MiXCR on the 5' RACE reads and lists one entry per CDR3 protein. Of more than 400,000 distinct CDR3 sequences in the sample, approximately 14% were seen once. These records were also assigned to another study, of yellow fever vaccine responses in identical twins.

Sequencing was carried out using CD4+ T cells sorted from blood. The receptors were gathered from a woman aged 18-30 years in good health.

V usage is TRBV3-1 and J usage is TRBJ2-1; D possibly uses TRBD1 or TRBD2 (6 bases each). V was cut by 5 bases and J by 5 bases, with 10 bases left in between. Germline-derived CDR1 and CDR2 are LGHDT and YNNKEL (reference sequence). The CDR3 runs 13 residues. The CDR3 bases are TGTGCCAGCAGCATCCGGGGGCACAATGAGCAGTTCTTC. Translating gives CASSIRGHNEQFF.

This sequence joins TRBV20-1 and TRBJ2-1; D is possibly TRBD2 (5 bases). Germline CDR1 and CDR2: DFQATT and SNEGSKA (reference sequence). The V gene lost 5 bases and the J gene lost 8 bases, with 16 bases spanning the gap. The CDR3 sequence is 13 residues long. This chain's CDR3 is CSAPRALGDEQFF. CDR3 coding DNA: TGCAGTGCTCCCCGGGCCTTGGGAGATGAGCAGTTCTTC.

V is TRBV21-1 and J is TRBJ2-3; no DNA check was done on the table's D call, TRBD1. TRBV21-1 is a documented pseudogene. The CDR3 runs 15 residues. The DNA for the CDR3 is TGTGCCAGCAGCAAAGACCACAGGGGCGGAGATACGCAGTATTTT. This sequence encodes CASSKDHRGGDTQYF.

The chain uses TRBV12-3 or TRBV12-4 and TRBJ2-2; 12 bases match TRBD1. Trimming took 4 bases from V and 7 from J; bases not matched to a gene: 7. CDR3 length equals 16 residues. The CDR3 protein is CASSSGTGGLDGELFF. In DNA, the CDR3 is TGTGCCAGCAGTTCCGGGACAGGGGGCTTGGACGGGGAGCTGTTTTTT.

This clonotype was observed a few times. The chain is built from TRBV10-3 and TRBJ2-2; possible D gene TRBD1, 6 bases. Trimming removed 7 bases at V and 1 base at J, with 7 bases between. Germline lookup yields CDR1 ENHRY and CDR2 SYGVKD. This CDR3 has 13 residues. The CDR3 DNA sequence: TGTGCCATCAACAGGGAGAACACCGGGGAGCTGTTTTTT. Amino acid sequence: CAINRENTGELFF.

The V call is TRBV12-3 or TRBV12-4, the J call TRBJ2-7, with 8 nucleotides matching TRBD1. After removal of 3 bases from V and 4 bases from J, the junction contained 8 bases not matched to a gene. There are 15 residues in the CDR3. The CDR3 nucleotides are TGTGCCAGCAGTTTCGGGACAGGTGGCCCTTACGAGCAGTACTTC. It yields the protein CASSFGTGGPYEQYF.

This clonotype was picked up a small number of times. The chain is built from TRBV2 and TRBJ2-2, with TRBD1 matching 8 bases. Losses at the gene ends were 5 bases for V and 7 bases for J; bases not matched to a gene: 6. The germline gives CDR1 SNHLY, CDR2 FYNNEI. The CDR3 runs to 14 residues. In nucleotides, the CDR3 is TGTGCCAGCAGTCTGACAGGGGAAGGCGGGGAGCTGTTTTTT. As protein: CASSLTGEGGELFF.

Only a few counts were recorded for this clonotype. The chain employs TRBV14 and TRBJ2-3; 10 positions agree with TRBD2. Germline V lookup: CDR1 SGHDN, CDR2 FVKESK. The CDR3 totals 16 residues. Trimming took 4 bases from V and 1 from J; bases not matched to a gene: 5. The CDR3 here is CASSLVAGGGTDTQYF. The CDR3 bases are TGTGCCAGCAGCCTTGTAGCGGGAGGTGGCACAGATACGCAGTATTTT.

This clonotype was seen a handful of times. The V and J genes are TRBV10-3 and TRBJ1-3; D gene ambiguous. This CDR3 has 14 amino acids. Germline lookup yields CDR1 ENHRY and CDR2 SYGVKD. Trimming removed 0 bases at V and 4 bases at J, with 7 bases between. The CDR3 loop reads CAISESPGGNTIYF. In DNA, the CDR3 is TGTGCCATCAGTGAGTCTCCAGGCGGAAACACCATATATTTT.

This sequence joins TRBV28 and TRBJ2-1; 8 bases fit TRBD1. The length of the CDR3 is 15 residues. The germline V gene has CDR1 MDHEN and CDR2 SYDVKM. J was trimmed by 8 bases and V by 9 bases; bases with no gene match: 15. The CDR3 loop reads CARSTTRTGRDEQFF. The CDR3 nucleotides are TGTGCCAGGAGTACAACCCGGACAGGGCGGGATGAGCAGTTCTTC. Based on the CDR3 plus reference TRBV28 and TRBJ2-1, the full variable domain is DVKVTQSSRYLVKRTGEKVFLECVQDMDHENMFWYRQDPGLGLRLIYFSYDVKMKEKGDIPEGYSVSREKKERFSLILESASTNQTSMYLCARSTTRTGRDEQFFGPGTRLTVL.